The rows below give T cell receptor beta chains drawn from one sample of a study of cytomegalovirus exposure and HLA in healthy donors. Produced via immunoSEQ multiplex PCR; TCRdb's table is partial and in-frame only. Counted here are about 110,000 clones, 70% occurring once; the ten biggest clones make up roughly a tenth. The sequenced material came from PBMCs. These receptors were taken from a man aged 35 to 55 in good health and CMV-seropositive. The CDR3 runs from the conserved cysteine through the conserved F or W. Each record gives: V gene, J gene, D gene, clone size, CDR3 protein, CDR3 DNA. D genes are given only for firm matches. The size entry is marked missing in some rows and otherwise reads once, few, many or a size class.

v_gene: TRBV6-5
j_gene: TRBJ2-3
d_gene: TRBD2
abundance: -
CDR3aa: CASSYGTSDTDTQYF
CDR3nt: TGTGCCAGCAGCTACGGGACTAGCGACACAGATACGCAGTATTTT

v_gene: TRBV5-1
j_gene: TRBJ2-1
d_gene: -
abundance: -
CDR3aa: CASSLVGGNEQFF
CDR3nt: TGCGCCAGCAGCTTGGTGGGCGGGAATGAGCAGTTCTTC

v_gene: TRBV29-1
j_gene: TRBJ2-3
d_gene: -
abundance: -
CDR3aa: CSVRTDTQYF
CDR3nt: TGCAGCGTCAGGACAGATACGCAGTATTTT

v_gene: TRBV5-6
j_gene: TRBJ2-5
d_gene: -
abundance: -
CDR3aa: CASSFGETQYF
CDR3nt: TGTGCCAGCAGCTTCGGAGAGACCCAGTACTTC

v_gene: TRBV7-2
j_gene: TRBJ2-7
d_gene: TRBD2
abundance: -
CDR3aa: CASSLAGGKPYEQYF
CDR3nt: TGTGCCAGCAGCTTAGCGGGAGGGAAACCCTACGAGCAGTACTTC

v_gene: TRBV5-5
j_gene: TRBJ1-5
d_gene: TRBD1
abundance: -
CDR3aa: CASSSRGLSNQPQHF
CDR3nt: TGTGCCAGCAGTTCCAGGGGGTTGAGCAATCAGCCCCAGCATTTT

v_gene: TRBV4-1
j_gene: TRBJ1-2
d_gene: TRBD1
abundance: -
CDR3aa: CASSPERGRQATGGGYTF
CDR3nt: TGCGCCAGCAGCCCAGAGAGGGGGCGGCAAGCCACTGGAGGGGGCTACACCTTC

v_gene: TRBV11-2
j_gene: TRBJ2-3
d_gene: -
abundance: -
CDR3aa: CASSLGVVIAVDTQYF
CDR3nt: TGTGCCAGCAGCTTAGGTGTCGTAATAGCAGTAGATACGCAGTATTTT

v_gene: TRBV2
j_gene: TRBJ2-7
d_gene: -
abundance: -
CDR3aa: CASSETLQASYEQYF
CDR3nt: TGTGCCAGCAGTGAAACGTTGCAGGCCTCCTACGAGCAGTACTTC

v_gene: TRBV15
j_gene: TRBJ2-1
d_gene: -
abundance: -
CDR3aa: CATSRDTSYFKNEQFF
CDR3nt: TGTGCCACCAGCAGGGATACTAGTTACTTCAAAAATGAGCAGTTCTTC

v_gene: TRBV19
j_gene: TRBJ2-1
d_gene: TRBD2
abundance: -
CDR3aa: CASSILSSGSNEQFF
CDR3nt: TGTGCCAGTAGTATATTGTCTAGCGGGAGTAATGAGCAGTTCTTC

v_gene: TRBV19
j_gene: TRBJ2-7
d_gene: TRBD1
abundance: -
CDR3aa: CASTATGLSYEQYF
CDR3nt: TGTGCCAGTACCGCGACAGGGCTCTCCTACGAGCAGTACTTC

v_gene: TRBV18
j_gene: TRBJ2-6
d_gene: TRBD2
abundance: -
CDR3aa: CASSPMGLAGVGGANVLTF
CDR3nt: TGTGCCAGCTCACCAATGGGACTAGCGGGAGTAGGCGGGGCCAACGTCCTGACTTTC

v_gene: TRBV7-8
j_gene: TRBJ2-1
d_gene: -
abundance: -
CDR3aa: CASSLAGGHNEQFF
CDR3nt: TGTGCCAGCAGCTTAGCGGGAGGTCACAATGAGCAGTTCTTC

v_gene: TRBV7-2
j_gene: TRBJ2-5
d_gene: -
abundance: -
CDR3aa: CASSLRLGKNGQETQYF
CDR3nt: TGTGCCAGCAGCCTACGACTAGGGAAGAACGGCCAAGAGACCCAGTACTTC

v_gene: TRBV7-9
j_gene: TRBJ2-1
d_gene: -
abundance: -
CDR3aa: CASSPMMGASSYNEQFF
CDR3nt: TGTGCCAGCAGCCCGATGATGGGGGCGAGCTCCTACAATGAGCAGTTCTTC

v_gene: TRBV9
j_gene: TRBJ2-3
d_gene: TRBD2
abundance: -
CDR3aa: CASSSGGTRETDTQYF
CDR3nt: TGTGCCAGCAGCTCTGGGGGGACTAGAGAGACAGATACGCAGTATTTT

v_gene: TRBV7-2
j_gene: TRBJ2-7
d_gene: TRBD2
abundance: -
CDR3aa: CASSLEILAGVPYEQYF
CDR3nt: TGTGCCAGCAGCTTAGAAATCCTAGCGGGAGTCCCCTACGAGCAGTACTTC

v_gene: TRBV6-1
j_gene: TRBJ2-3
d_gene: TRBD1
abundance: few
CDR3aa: CASSATGAYDTQYF
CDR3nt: TGTGCCAGCAGTGCGACAGGGGCTTACGATACGCAGTATTTT

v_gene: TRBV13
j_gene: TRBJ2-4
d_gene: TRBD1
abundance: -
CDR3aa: CASSLGQGAQNIQYF
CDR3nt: TGTGCCAGCAGCCTAGGACAGGGGGCCCAAAACATTCAGTACTTC

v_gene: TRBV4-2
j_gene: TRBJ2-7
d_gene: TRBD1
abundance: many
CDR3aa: CASSQDTPDRVGEQYF
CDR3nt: TGTGCCAGCAGCCAAGATACCCCGGACAGGGTAGGAGAGCAGTACTTC

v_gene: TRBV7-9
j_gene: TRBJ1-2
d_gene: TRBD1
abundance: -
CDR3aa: CASSSSGGGYTF
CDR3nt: TGTGCCAGCAGCTCCTCAGGGGGTGGCTACACCTTC

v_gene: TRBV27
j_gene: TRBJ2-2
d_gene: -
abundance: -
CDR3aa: CASRDKPNTGELFF
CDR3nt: TGTGCCAGCAGGGACAAACCGAACACCGGGGAGCTGTTTTTT

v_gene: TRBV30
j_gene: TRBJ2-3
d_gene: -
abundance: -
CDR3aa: CAWREGGPTDTQYF
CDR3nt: TGTGCCTGGAGGGAGGGAGGCCCCACAGATACGCAGTATTTT

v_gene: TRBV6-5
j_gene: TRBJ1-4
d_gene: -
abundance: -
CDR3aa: CASSPPTGSEKLFF
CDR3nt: TGTGCCAGCAGTCCACCGACAGGATCTGAAAAACTGTTTTTT

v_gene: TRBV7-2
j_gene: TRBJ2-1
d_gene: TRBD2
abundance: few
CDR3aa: CASSSLGLDYNEQFF
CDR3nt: TGTGCCAGCAGCTCCTTGGGACTAGATTACAATGAGCAGTTCTTC

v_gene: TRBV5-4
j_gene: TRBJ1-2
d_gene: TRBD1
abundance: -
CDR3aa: CASSRGQGGYGYTF
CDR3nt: TGTGCCAGCAGCCGCGGACAGGGGGGCTATGGCTACACCTTC

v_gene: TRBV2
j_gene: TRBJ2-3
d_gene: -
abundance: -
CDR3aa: CASSLGGTQYF
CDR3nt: TGTGCCAGCAGTTTAGGGGGTACGCAGTATTTT

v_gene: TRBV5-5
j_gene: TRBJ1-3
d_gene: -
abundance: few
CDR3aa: CASSLGTGSGNTIYF
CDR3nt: TGTGCCAGCAGCTTGGGTACAGGCTCTGGAAACACCATATATTTT

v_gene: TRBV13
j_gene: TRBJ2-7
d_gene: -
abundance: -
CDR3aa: CASSPGLGSYEQYF
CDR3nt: TGTGCCAGCAGCCCGGGACTGGGGTCCTACGAGCAGTACTTC

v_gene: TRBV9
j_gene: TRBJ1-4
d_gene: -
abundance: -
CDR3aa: CASSPGALPTNEKLFF
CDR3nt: TGTGCCAGCAGCCCGGGAGCTCTCCCAACTAATGAAAAACTGTTTTTT

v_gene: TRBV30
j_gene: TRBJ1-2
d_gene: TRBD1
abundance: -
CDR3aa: CAWSVPTGGAGGYTF
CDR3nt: TGTGCCTGGAGTGTACCCACAGGGGGCGCGGGTGGCTACACCTTC

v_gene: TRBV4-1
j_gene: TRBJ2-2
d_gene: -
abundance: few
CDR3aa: CASSEGGWTGELFF
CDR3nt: TGCGCCAGCAGCGAGGGAGGTTGGACCGGGGAGCTGTTTTTT

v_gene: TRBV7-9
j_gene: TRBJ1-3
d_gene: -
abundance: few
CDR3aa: CASSLGSISGNTIYF
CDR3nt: TGTGCCAGCAGCTTAGGTAGTATCTCTGGAAACACCATATATTTT

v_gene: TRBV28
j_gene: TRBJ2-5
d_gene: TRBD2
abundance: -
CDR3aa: CASSLAGGGETQYF
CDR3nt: TGTGCCAGCAGTTTAGCGGGAGGGGGAGAGACCCAGTACTTC

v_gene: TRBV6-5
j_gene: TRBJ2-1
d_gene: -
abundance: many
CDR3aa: CASSYSIVGYNEQFF
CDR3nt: TGTGCCAGCAGTTACTCGATTGTCGGGTACAATGAGCAGTTCTTC

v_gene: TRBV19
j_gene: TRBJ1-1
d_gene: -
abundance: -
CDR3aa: CASSTSRGTEAFF
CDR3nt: TGTGCCAGTAGTACCTCTCGGGGCACTGAAGCTTTCTTT

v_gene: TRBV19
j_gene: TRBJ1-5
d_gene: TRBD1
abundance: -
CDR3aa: CASSIVLGGRPQHF
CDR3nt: TGTGCCAGTAGTATCGTTCTAGGGGGCAGGCCCCAGCATTTT

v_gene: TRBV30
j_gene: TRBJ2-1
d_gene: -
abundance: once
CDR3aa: CAWMDGGSSYNEQFF
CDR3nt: TGTGCCTGGATGGACGGAGGAAGCTCCTACAATGAGCAGTTCTTC

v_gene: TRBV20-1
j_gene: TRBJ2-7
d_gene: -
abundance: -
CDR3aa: CSAGQAHEQYF
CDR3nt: TGCAGTGCCGGCCAGGCTCACGAGCAGTACTTC

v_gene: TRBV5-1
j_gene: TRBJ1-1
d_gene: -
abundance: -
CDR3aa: CASTQGVGNTEAFF
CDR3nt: TGCGCCAGCACGCAGGGTGTTGGGAACACTGAAGCTTTCTTT

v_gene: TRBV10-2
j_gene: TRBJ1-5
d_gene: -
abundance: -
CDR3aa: CASRMAGFNQPQHF
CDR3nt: TGCGCCAGCAGGATGGCAGGGTTCAATCAGCCCCAGCATTTT

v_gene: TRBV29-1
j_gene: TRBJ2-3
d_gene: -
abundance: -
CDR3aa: CSVEEPGHNTDTQYF
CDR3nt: TGCAGCGTTGAAGAACCAGGGCATAACACAGATACGCAGTATTTT

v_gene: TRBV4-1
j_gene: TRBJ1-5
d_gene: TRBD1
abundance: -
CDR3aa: CASSPSPTGVDQPQHF
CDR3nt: TGCGCCAGCAGCCCCTCCCCGACAGGGGTTGATCAGCCCCAGCATTTT

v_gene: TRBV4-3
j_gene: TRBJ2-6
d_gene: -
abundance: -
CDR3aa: CASSQSYVFSGANVLTF
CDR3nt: TGCGCCAGCAGCCAAAGCTACGTGTTCTCTGGGGCCAACGTCCTGACTTTC

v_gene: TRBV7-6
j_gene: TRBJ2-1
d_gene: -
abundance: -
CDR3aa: CASSPRYNVNEQFF
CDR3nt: TGTGCCAGCAGCCCCAGGTATAATGTCAATGAGCAGTTCTTC

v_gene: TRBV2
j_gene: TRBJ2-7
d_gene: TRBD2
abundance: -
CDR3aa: CASRELAGGTLEQYF
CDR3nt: TGTGCCAGCAGGGAACTAGCGGGAGGGACCCTCGAGCAGTACTTC

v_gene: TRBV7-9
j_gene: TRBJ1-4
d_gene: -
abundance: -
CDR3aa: CASRPAGEKLFF
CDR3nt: TGTGCCAGCAGGCCCGCGGGGGAAAAACTGTTTTTT

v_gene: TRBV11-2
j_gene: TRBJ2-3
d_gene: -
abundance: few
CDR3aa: CASTLVGPASTDTQYF
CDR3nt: TGTGCCAGCACCTTAGTGGGGCCTGCTAGCACAGATACGCAGTATTTT

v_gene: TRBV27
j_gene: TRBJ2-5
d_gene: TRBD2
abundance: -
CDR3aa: CASSSVLAGVDTQYF
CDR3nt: TGTGCCAGCAGTTCCGTTCTAGCGGGAGTGGACACCCAGTACTTC

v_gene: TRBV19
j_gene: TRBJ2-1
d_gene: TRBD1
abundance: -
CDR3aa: CASSITTGGQPFF
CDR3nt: TGTGCCAGTAGTATAACGACAGGGGGTCAACCGTTCTTC

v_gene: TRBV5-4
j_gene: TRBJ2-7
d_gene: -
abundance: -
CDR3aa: CASSLSESHEQYF
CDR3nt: TGTGCCAGCAGCTTGAGCGAATCGCACGAGCAGTACTTC

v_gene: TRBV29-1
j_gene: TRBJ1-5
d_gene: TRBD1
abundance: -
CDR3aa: CSVTRGTGSQPQHF
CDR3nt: TGCAGCGTAACGAGAGGGACAGGGTCCCAGCCCCAGCATTTT

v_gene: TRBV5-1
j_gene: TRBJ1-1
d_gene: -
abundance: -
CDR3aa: CASSLGRAEAFF
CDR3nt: TGCGCCAGCAGCTTGGGCCGGGCTGAAGCTTTCTTT

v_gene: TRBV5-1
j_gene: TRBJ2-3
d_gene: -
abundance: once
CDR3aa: CASSLEGDPDTQYF
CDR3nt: TGCGCCAGCAGCTTGGAAGGAGATCCAGATACGCAGTATTTT

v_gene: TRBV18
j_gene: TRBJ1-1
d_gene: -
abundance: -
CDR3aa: CASSPRDVGLNTEAFF
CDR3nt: TGTGCCAGCTCACCCAGGGATGTGGGGCTGAACACTGAAGCTTTTTTT